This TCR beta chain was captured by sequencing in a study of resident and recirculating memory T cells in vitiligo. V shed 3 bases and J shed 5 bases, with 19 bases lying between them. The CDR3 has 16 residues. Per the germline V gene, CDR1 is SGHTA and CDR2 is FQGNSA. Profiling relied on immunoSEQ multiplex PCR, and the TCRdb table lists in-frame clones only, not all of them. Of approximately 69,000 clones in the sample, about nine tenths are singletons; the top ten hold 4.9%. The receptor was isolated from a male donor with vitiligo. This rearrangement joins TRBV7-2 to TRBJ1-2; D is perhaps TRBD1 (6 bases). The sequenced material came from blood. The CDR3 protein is CASSLVAGDGSYGYTF. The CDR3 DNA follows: TGTGCCAGCAGCTTGGTTGCAGGGGATGGTTCGTATGGCTACACCTTC.